What follows is one T cell receptor beta chain and its context. No count is recorded, but by frequency this clonotype is medium-sized (0.01 to 0.1%). The specificity of this receptor is unknown. From the cysteine through the phenylalanine, the CDR3 covers 17 amino acids. Only the protein sequence is given. For both bulk and single-cell sequencing, libraries were prepared with the iRepertoire multiplex PCR system and TCR subtype-specific primers. Multiplex PCR using primers aimed at the V, D and J gene regions produced the bulk TCR beta libraries. Roughly 95-500 ng of RNA per sample served as input for bulk TCR library preparation. An Illumina MiSeq was used to sequence the bulk TCR beta amplicons. The published analysis was carried out like this. Sample misassignments and low-quality sequencing reads were removed through quality control steps. The CDR3 was defined as the amino acids lying between the Y[YFLI]C motif of the V gene and the [FW]GXGT motif of the J segment. The IMGT database was followed for TRBV and TRBJ gene assignments and CDR3 clonotypes. Per-sample TRBV expression was normalized to the mean of the same gene in PBMC from nearly 45 healthy donors. TCRdb reprocessed the reads, so every CDR3 protein sequence counts as one entry and DNA is not shown. It is TCRdb's table, rather than the study itself, that gives the V and J calls and clone size. This sample's records show about 1,600 distinct CDR3 sequences. Of the sample, approximately 14% is held by the ten largest clones.

Sequencing was performed on donors who were patients with carbamazepine-induced Stevens-Johnson syndrome or toxic epidermal necrolysis (CBZ-SJS/TEN). Peripheral blood repertoires came from CBZ-SJS/TEN patients of Han Chinese (five) and European (six) origin. Patients with drug-induced severe cutaneous adverse reactions had T cell receptor repertoires profiled by next-generation sequencing to look for drug-specific clonotypes. The RNA was isolated from either blister cells of skin lesions or peripheral blood mononuclear cells. This record comes from a study of T cells in severe cutaneous drug reactions (dated by TCRdb to about 2019). Regarding the research as a whole: Between the early 2010s and the late 2010s, patients were recruited from Taiwan, Thailand and a European registry network. Only patients with a probable or definite SJS/TEN or DRESS diagnosis by RegiSCAR criteria were enrolled. The Naranjo algorithm and the ALDEN drug causality algorithm were used to assign the culprit drug. Patients in either the acute or the recovery stage provided biological samples, such as blister fluids/cells and PBMC. The study paired bulk TCR sequencing with single-cell sequencing, quantitative PCR validation, functional assays and transgenic mouse experiments. Libraries used iRepertoire multiplex PCR; authors cited a comparison showing similar capture of abundant clonotypes across iRepertoire and 5' RACE methods with or without UMI.

Points the paper makes about the study in general: Although undetectable or scarce in tolerant-control and healthy-donor PBMC, a public TCRbeta CDR3 was found in all seven CBZ-SJS/TEN blister samples, at a mean of approximately 14%. CBZ-SJS/TEN patients showed strongly increased TRBV12-4 usage, with averages of about 32% in blister cells and about 5% in PBMC. According to the authors, further study is still needed to determine whether the public TCR generalizes to SJS/TEN caused by other drugs.

Sequencing used PBMCs. This clonotype was obtained from a human donor with Stevens-Johnson syndrome, a severe cutaneous drug reaction. This sequence uses TRBV12-3 or TRBV12-4 and TRBJ2-1; the TCRdb D gene call, TRBD1, has no DNA to confirm it. The CDR3 in this case is CASSPLGQSEPYNEQFF.